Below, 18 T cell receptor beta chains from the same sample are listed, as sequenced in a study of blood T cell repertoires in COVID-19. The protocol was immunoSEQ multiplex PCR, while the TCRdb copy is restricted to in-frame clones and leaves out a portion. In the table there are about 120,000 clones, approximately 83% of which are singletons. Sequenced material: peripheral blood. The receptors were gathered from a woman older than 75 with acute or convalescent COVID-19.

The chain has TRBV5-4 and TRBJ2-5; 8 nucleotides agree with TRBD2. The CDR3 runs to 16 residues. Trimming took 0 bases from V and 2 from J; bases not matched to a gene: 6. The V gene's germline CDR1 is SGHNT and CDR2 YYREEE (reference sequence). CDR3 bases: TGTGCCAGCAGCTTGGGCGGCTCGGGGGGGCAAGAGACCCAGTACTTC. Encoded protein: CASSLGGSGGQETQYF.

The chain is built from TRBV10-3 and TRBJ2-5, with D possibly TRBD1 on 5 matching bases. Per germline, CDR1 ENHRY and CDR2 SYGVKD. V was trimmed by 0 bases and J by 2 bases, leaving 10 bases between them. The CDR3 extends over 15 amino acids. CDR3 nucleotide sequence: TGTGCCATCAGTGAGTCAGTGACAGCTCAAGAGACCCAGTACTTC. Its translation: CAISESVTAQETQYF.

CDR3 residues: CASSVVGGQGIDTQYF. In DNA form, the CDR3 reads TGTGCCAGCAGCGTAGTCGGGGGACAGGGGATAGATACGCAGTATTTT. The chain recombines TRBV9 with TRBJ2-3; 10 bases are shared with TRBD1. V was pared by 0 bases and J by 5 bases, with 6 bases of the junction left unmatched. The CDR3 contains 16 residues. Germline CDR1 and CDR2: SGDLS and YYNGEE.

The CDR3 here is CASSQGGLSYEQYF. Here the CDR3 DNA reads TGTGCCAGCAGCCAAGGGGGCCTTAGCTACGAGCAGTACTTC. The gene calls are TRBV4-2 and TRBJ2-7; a possible D gene is TRBD1 (5 bases). CDR3 size: 14 residues. V lost 1 base and J 3 bases, leaving 10 bases between the germline ends. From germline, CDR1 is LGHNA and CDR2 YNFKEQ.

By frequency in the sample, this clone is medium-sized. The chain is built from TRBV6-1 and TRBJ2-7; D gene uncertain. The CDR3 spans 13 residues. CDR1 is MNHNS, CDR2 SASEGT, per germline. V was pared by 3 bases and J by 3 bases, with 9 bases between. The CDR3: CASSEKEYYEQYF. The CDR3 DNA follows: TGTGCCAGCAGTGAGAAGGAGTACTACGAGCAGTACTTC.

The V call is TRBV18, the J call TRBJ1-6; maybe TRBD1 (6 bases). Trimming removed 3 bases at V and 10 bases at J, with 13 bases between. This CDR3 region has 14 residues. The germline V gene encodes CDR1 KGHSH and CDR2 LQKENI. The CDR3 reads CASSPEQGNSPLHF. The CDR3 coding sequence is TGTGCCAGCTCACCCGAACAGGGAAACTCACCCCTCCACTTT.

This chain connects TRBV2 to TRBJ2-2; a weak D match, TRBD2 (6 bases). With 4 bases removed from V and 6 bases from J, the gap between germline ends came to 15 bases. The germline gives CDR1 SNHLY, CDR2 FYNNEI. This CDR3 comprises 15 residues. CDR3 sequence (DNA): TGTGCCAGCAGTGGGTCCGGAGGGGCGGCCGGGGAGCTGTTTTTT. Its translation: CASSGSGGAAGELFF.

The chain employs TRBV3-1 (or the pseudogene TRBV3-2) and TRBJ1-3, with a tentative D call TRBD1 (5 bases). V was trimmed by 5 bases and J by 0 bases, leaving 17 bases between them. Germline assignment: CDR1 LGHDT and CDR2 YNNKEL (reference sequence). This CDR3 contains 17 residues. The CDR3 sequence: CASSFSFGGNSGNTIYF. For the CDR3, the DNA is TGTGCCAGCAGCTTTTCATTCGGGGGGAACTCTGGAAACACCATATATTTT.

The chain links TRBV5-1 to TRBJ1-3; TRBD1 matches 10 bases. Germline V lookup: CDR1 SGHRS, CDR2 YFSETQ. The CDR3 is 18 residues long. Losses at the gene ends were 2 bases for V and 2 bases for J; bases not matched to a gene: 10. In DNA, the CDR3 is TGCGCCAGCAGCTTTAGCCTCGGGACAGGGGCTCCTGGAAACACCATATATTTT. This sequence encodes CASSFSLGTGAPGNTIYF.

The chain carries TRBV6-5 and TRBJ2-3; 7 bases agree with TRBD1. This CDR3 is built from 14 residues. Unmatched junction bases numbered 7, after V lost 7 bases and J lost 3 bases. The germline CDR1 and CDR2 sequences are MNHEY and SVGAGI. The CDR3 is CASTGTVRTDTQYF. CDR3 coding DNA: TGTGCCAGCACAGGGACAGTTCGAACAGATACGCAGTATTTT.

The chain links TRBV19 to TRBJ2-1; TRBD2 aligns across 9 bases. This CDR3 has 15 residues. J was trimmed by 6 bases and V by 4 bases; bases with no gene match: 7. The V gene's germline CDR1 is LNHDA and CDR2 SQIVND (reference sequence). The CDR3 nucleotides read TGTGCCAGTAGTACCGCGGGGGGGCAAGTCAATGAGCAGTTCTTC. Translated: CASSTAGGQVNEQFF.

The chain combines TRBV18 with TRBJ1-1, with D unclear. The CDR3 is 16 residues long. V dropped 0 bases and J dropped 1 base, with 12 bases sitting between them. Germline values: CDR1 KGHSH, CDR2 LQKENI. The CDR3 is CASSPPWSTQNTEAFF. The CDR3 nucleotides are TGTGCCAGCTCACCACCGTGGTCCACACAGAACACTGAAGCTTTCTTT.

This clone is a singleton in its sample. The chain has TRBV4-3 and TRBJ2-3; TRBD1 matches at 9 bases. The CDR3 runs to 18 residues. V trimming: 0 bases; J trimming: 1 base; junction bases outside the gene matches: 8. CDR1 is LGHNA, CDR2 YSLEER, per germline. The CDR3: CASSQDLVGQGRTDTQYF. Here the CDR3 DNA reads TGCGCCAGCAGCCAAGATCTTGTGGGACAGGGACGCACAGATACGCAGTATTTT.

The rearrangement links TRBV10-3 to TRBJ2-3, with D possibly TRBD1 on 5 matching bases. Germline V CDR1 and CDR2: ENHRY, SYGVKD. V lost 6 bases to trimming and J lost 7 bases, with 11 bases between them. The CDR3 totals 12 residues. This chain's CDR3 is CAISTQVNTQYF. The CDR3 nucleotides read TGTGCCATCAGCACACAGGTCAATACGCAGTATTTT.

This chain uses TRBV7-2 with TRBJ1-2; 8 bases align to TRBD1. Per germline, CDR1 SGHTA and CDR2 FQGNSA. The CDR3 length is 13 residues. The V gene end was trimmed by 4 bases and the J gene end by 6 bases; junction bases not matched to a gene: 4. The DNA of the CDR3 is TGTGCCAGCAGCTCCGGACAGGGCAATGGCTACACCTTC. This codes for CASSSGQGNGYTF.

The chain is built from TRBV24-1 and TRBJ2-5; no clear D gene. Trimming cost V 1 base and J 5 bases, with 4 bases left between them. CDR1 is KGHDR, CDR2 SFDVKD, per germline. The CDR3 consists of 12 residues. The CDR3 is CATSDFTETQYF. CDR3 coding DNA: TGTGCCACCAGTGATTTTACTGAGACCCAGTACTTC.

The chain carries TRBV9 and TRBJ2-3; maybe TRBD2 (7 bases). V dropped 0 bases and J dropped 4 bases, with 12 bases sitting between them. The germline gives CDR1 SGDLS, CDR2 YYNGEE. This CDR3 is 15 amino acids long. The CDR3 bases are TGTGCCAGCAGCGTAGTGGGGGGGGCCTCAGATACGCAGTATTTT. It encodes CASSVVGGASDTQYF.

CDR3 bases: TGCGCCAGCAGCCAAGGCACAGGGTCTGTTGAAAAACTGTTTTTT. Protein sequence: CASSQGTGSVEKLFF. V and J are TRBV4-1 and TRBJ1-4; tentatively, D is TRBD1 (6 bases). The germline V gene encodes CDR1 MGHRA and CDR2 YSYEKL. CDR3 length equals 15 residues. V was shortened by 1 base and J by 7 bases, with 13 bases between the two germline ends.